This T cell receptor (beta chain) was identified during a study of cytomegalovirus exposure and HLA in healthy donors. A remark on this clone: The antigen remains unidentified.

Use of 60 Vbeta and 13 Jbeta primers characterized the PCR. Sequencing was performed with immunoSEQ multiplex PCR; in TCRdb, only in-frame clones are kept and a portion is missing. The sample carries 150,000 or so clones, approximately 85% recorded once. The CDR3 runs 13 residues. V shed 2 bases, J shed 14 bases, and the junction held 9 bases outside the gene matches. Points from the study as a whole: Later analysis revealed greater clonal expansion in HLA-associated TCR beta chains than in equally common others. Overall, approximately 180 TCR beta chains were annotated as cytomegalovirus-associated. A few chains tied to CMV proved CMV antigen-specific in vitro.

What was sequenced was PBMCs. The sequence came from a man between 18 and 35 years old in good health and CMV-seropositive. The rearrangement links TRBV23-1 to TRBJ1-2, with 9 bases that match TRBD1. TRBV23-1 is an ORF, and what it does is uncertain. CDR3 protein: CASSQSRDRAGTF. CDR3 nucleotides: TGCGCCAGCAGTCAAAGTAGGGACAGGGCTGGAACCTTC.